The text below deals with one T cell receptor (beta chain). Seattle researchers signed up patients amid active infection and tracked them longitudinally. The CDR3 has 13 residues. V lost 2 bases and J lost 8, with 12 bases in between. The V gene's germline CDR1 is MNHNY and CDR2 SVGAGI (reference sequence). The sample belongs to a study of blood T cell repertoires in COVID-19. Study as a whole: Samples taken during acute and convalescent COVID-19 were collected in the United States, Italy and Spain. T cells, B-cell-depleted T cells, or PBMCs supplied cDNA or gDNA.

In the source study's methods: Estimated nucleated cell counts came from reference gene primer amplification. TCRdb's table, derived via immunoSEQ multiplex PCR, lists solely in-frame clones and lacks some. V, J and clone size derive from that table, while D and trimming were established from the DNA sequence. This table has about 390,000 clones, around 87% appearing once. The rearrangement uses TRBV6-6 and TRBJ1-2; maybe TRBD1 (6 bases). Sequenced sample: peripheral blood. This receptor was obtained from a woman in her sixties with COVID-19, enrolled during active disease. This chain's CDR3 is CASSYKDSRGYTF. CDR3 sequence (DNA): TGTGCCAGCAGTTACAAGGACAGCCGAGGCTACACCTTC.